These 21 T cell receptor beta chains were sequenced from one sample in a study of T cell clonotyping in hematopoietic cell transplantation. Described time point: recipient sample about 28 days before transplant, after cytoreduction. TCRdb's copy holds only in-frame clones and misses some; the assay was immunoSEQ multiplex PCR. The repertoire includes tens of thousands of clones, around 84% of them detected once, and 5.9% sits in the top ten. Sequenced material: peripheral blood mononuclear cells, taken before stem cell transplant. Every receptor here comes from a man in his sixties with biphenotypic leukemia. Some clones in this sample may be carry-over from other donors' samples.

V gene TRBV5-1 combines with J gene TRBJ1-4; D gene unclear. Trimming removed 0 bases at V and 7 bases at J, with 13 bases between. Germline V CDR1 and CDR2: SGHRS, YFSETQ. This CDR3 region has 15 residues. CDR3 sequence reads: CASSLGNFVGEKLFF. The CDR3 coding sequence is TGCGCCAGCAGCTTGGGAAACTTTGTCGGTGAAAAACTGTTTTTT.

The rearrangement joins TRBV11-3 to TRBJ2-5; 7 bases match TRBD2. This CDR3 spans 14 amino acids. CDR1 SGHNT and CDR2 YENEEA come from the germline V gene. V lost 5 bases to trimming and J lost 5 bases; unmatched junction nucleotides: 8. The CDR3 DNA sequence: TGTGCCAGCAGCCTAGGGAGGGACGGGGAGACCCAGTACTTC. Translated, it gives CASSLGRDGETQYF.

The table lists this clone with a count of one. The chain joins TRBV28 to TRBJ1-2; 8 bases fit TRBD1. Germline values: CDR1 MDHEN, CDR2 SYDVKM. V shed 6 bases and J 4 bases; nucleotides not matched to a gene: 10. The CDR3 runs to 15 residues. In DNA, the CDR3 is TGTGCCAGCAGCCCCTTCTCCGACAGGGGCTATGGCTACACCTTC. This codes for CASSPFSDRGYGYTF.

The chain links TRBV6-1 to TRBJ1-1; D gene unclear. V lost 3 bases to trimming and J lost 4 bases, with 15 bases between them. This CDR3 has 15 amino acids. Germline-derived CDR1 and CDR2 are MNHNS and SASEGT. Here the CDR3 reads CASSDGLGFSTEAFF. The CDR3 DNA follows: TGTGCCAGCAGTGATGGCCTGGGATTCTCCACTGAAGCTTTCTTT.

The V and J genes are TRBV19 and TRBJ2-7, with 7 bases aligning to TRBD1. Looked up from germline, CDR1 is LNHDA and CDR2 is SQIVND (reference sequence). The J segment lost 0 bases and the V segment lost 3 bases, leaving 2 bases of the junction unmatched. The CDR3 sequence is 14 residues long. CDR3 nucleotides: TGTGCCAGTAGTATTGGGGACAGCTCCTACGAGCAGTACTTC. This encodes CASSIGDSSYEQYF.

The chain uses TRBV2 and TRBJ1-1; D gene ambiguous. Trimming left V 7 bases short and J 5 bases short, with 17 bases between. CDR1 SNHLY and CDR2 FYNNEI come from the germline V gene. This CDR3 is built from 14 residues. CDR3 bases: TGTGCCAGCAACATAGGACGGACCCTAACTGAAGCTTTCTTT. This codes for CASNIGRTLTEAFF.

CDR3 region: CASSPSTDRGLGTEAFF. CDR3 DNA sequence: TGTGCCAGCTCACCCTCAACGGACAGGGGGCTCGGCACTGAAGCTTTCTTT. The chain recombines TRBV18 with TRBJ1-1; 11 bases are a match to TRBD1. The CDR3 loop spans 17 amino acids. V was clipped by 3 bases and J by 4 bases; unmatched bases: 10. Per germline, CDR1 KGHSH and CDR2 LQKENI.

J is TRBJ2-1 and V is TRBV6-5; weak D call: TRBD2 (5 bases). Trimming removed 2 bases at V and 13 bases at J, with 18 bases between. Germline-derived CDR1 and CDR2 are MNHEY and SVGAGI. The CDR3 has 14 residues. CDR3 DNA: TGTGCCAGCAGTTACGGCGGTAGCGCCCTACCTCAGTTCTTC. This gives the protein CASSYGGSALPQFF.

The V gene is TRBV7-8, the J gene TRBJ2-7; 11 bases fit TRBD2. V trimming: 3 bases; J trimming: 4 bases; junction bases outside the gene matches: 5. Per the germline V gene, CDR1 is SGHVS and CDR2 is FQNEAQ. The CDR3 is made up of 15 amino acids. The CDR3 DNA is TGTGCCAGCAGCTTGGCCGGGACTAGCGGATACGAGCAGTACTTC. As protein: CASSLAGTSGYEQYF. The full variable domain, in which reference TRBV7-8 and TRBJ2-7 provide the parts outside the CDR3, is GAGVSQSPRYKVAKRGQDVALRCDPISGHVSLFWYQQALGQGPEFLTYFQNEAQLDKSGLPSDRFFAERPEGSVSTLKIQRTQQEDSAVYLCASSLAGTSGYEQYFGPGTRLTVT.

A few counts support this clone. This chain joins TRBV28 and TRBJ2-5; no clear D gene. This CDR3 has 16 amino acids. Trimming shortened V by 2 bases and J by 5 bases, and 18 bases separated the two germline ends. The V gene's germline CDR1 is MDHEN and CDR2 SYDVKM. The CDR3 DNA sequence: TGTGCCAGCAGTTTAACCGGAAACGGACCTCGGGAGACCCAGTACTTC. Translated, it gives CASSLTGNGPRETQYF.

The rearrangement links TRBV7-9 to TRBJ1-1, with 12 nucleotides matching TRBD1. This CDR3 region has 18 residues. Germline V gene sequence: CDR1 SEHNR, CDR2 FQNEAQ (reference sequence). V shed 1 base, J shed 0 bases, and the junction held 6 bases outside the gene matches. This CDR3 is CASSLGWGQGALNTEAFF. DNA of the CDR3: TGTGCCAGCAGCTTAGGTTGGGGACAGGGGGCGCTGAACACTGAAGCTTTCTTT. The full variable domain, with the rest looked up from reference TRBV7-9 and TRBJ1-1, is DTGVSQNPRHKITKRGQNVTFRCDPISEHNRLYWYRQTLGQGPEFLTYFQNEAQLEKSRLLSDRFSAERPKGSFSTLEIQRTEQGDSAMYLCASSLGWGQGALNTEAFFGQGTRLTVV.

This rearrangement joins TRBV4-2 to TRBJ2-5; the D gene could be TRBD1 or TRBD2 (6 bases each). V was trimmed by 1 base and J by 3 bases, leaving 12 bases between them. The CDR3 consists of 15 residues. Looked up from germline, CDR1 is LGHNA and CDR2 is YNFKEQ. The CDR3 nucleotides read TGTGCCAGCAGCCAAGGGAGGGGGACTGAAGAGACCCAGTACTTC. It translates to CASSQGRGTEETQYF.

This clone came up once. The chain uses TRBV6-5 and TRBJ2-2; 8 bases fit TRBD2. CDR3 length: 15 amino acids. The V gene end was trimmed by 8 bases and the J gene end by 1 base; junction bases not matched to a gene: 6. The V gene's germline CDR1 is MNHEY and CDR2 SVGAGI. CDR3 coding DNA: TGTGCCAGCCGCCGGACTAGCTTGAACACCGGGGAGCTGTTTTTT. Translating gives CASRRTSLNTGELFF.

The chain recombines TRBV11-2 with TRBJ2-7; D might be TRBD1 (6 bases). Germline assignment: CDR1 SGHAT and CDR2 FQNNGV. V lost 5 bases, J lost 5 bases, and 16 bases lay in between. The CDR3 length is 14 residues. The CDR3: CASSPNRDLDEQYF. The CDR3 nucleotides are TGTGCCAGCAGCCCGAACAGGGACCTGGACGAGCAGTACTTC.

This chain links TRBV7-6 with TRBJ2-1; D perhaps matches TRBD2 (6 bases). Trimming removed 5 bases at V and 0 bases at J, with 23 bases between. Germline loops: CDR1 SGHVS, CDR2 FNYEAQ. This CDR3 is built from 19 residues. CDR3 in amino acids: CASSPHPPLTGSSYNEQFF. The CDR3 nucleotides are TGTGCCAGCAGCCCACACCCACCCTTGACCGGGAGCTCCTACAATGAGCAGTTCTTC.

The CDR3, as DNA: TGCGCCAGCACCCCGGGCGGAGGGGATGGTGAAGCTTTCTTT. Protein sequence: CASTPGGGDGEAFF. J is TRBJ1-1 and V is TRBV5-1; a possible D gene is TRBD1 (5 bases). Trimming stripped 6 bases from V and 7 bases from J, with 19 bases between. Germline V gene sequence: CDR1 SGHRS, CDR2 YFSETQ. The CDR3 loop spans 14 amino acids.

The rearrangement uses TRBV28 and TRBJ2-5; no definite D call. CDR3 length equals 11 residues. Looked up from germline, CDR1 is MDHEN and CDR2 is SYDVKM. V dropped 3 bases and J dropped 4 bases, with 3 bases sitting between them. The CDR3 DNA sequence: TGTGCCAGCAGTTTGGGAGAGACCCAGTACTTC. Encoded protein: CASSLGETQYF.

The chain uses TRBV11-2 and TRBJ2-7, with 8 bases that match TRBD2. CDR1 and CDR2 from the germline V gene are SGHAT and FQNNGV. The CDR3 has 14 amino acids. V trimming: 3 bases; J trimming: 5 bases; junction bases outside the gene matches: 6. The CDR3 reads CASSLTGGRHEQYF. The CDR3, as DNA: TGTGCCAGCAGCTTGACGGGAGGGCGTCACGAGCAGTACTTC.

The CDR3 reads CASSFGGENTEAFF. In nucleotides, the CDR3 is TGTGCCAGCAGTTTCGGGGGGGAGAACACTGAAGCTTTCTTT. The gene calls are TRBV28 and TRBJ1-1; a possible D gene is TRBD1 (5 bases). CDR3 length: 14 amino acids. The V gene lost 3 bases and the J gene lost 1 base, with 9 bases spanning the gap. Germline lookup yields CDR1 MDHEN and CDR2 SYDVKM.

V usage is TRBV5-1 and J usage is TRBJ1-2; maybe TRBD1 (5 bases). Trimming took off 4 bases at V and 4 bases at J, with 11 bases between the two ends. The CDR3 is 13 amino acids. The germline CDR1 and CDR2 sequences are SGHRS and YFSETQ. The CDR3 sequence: CASSRDGPYGYTF. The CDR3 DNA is TGCGCCAGCAGCCGGGACGGTCCCTATGGCTACACCTTC.

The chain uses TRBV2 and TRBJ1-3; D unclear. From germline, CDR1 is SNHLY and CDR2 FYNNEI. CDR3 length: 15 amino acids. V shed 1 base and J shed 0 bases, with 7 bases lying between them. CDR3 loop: CASSEGTDSGNTIYF. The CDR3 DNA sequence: TGTGCCAGCAGTGAAGGAACAGACTCTGGAAACACCATATATTTT.